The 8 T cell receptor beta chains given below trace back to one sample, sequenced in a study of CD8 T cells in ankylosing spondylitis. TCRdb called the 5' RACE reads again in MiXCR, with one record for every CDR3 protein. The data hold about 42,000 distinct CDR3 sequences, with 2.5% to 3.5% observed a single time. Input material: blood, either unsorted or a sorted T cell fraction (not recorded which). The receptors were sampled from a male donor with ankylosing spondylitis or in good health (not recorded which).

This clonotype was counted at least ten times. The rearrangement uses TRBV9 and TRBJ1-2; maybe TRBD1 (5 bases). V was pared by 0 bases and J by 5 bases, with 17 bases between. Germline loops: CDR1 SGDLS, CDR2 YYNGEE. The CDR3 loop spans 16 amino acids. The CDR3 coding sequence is TGTGCCAGCAGCGTAGAGGCCGACAGCTTGACATATGGCTACACCTTC. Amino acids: CASSVEADSLTYGYTF.

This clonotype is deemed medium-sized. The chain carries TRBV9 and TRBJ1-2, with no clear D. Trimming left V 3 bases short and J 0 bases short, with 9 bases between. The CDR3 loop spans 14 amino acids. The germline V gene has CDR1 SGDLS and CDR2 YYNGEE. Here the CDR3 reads CASSGPGSNYGYTF. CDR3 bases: TGTGCCAGCAGCGGACCAGGTTCTAACTATGGCTACACCTTC.

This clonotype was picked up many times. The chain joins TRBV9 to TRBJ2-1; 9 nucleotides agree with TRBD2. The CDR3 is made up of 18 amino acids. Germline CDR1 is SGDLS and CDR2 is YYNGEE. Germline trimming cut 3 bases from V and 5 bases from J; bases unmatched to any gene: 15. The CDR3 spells CASSAESRGLAKHNEQFF. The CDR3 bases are TGTGCCAGCAGCGCTGAATCCCGAGGACTAGCGAAACACAATGAGCAGTTCTTC.

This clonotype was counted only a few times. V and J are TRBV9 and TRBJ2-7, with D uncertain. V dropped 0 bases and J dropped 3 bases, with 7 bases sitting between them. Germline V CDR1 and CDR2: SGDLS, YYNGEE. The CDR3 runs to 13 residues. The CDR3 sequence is CASSVGSYYEQYF. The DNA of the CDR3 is TGTGCCAGCAGCGTAGGGAGTTACTACGAGCAGTACTTC. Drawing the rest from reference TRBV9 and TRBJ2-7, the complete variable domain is DSGVTQTPKHLITATGQRVTLRCSPRSGDLSVYWYQQSLDQGLQFLIQYYNGEERAKGNILERFSAQQFPDLHSELNLSSLELGDSALYFCASSVGSYYEQYFGPGTRLTVT.

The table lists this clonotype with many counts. Written as DNA, the CDR3 is TGTGCCAGCAGCCCCCGACAGAGTATGAACACTGAAGCTTTCTTT. Protein product: CASSPRQSMNTEAFF. The chain couples TRBV9 to TRBJ1-1; TRBD1 is a possible D gene (5 bases). The V gene's germline CDR1 is SGDLS and CDR2 YYNGEE. Trimming pared 4 bases from V and 0 bases from J, leaving 13 bases between. The CDR3 runs 15 residues.

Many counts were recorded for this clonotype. The CDR3 sequence is CASSVVSSYNEQFF. Written as DNA, the CDR3 is TGTGCCAGCAGCGTAGTTAGCTCCTACAATGAGCAGTTCTTC. This chain connects TRBV9 to TRBJ2-1; D not certain. Germline CDR1 SGDLS, CDR2 YYNGEE. The V end was cut by 0 bases, the J end by 0 bases, with 4 bases between. This CDR3 is 14 amino acids long.

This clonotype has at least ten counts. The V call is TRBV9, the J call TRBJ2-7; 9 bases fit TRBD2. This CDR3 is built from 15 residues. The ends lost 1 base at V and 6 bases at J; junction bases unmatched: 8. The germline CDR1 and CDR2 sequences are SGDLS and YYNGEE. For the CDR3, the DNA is TGTGCCAGCAGCGTAAGATTAGCGGGAGCGGCCGAGCAGTACTTC. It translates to CASSVRLAGAAEQYF.

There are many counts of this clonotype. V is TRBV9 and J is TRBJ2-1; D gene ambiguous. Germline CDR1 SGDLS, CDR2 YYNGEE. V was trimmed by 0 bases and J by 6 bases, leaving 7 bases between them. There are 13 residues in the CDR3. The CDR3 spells CASSVEVTNEQFF. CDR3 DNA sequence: TGTGCCAGCAGCGTAGAGGTGACCAATGAGCAGTTCTTC.